These 17 T cell receptor beta chains came from one sample sequenced in a study of tumor-infiltrating lymphocytes in primary liver carcinoma. Each 20-30 mg portion of unsorted bulk tissue served as the source for co-extraction of RNA and DNA. TCR beta cDNA was reverse-transcribed from roughly 520 ng of total RNA. The reaction used a constant-region primer and ProtoScript II reverse transcriptase. Library construction for TCR beta comprised three nested multiplex PCR rounds performed with slightly modified ARM-PCR. PCR rounds one and two used TRBV1-TRBV30 forward primers with a C-beta reverse primer for around 9 cycles each. TCRdb called the multiplex PCR reads again in MiXCR, with one record for every CDR3 protein. The sample lists around 20,000 distinct CDR3 sequences; over 70% were seen once. The material sequenced was liver tumor tissue from sampling region 4. Subset defined: tumor region T4, right-lateral pole. Source of these receptors: a woman younger than 45 with primary liver carcinoma and hepatitis B virus infection.

The J gene is TRBJ2-7, the V gene TRBV4-3, with TRBD2 as a possible D gene (5 bases). Germline assignment: CDR1 LGHNA and CDR2 YSLEER. The CDR3 runs to 15 residues. Trimming removed 0 bases at V and 7 bases at J, with 16 bases between. The CDR3 spells CASSQDRRTGWEQYF. The CDR3 coding sequence is TGCGCCAGCAGCCAAGATCGACGGACGGGGTGGGAGCAGTACTTC.

Turning to this clonotype: One junction end does not reproduce the germline sequence, and a read error may be involved. The V and J genes are TRBV6-6 and TRBJ2-3; D is undetermined. The germline gives CDR1 MNHNY, CDR2 SVGAGI (reference sequence). CDR3 size: 13 residues. CDR3 sequence (DNA): TGTGCCAGCAGTTATGGAACAGCAGATACCCAGTATTTT. Its translation is CASSYGTADTQYF.

This clonotype was seen only a few times. The chain links TRBV10-3 to TRBJ2-3; D not certain. Looked up from germline, CDR1 is ENHRY and CDR2 is SYGVKD. This CDR3 region has 15 residues. V was trimmed by 2 bases and J by 0 bases, leaving 9 bases between them. CDR3 amino acids: CAISEDLGSTDTQYF. As DNA, the CDR3 is TGTGCCATCAGTGAGGACCTCGGTAGCACAGATACGCAGTATTTT.

J is TRBJ1-1 and V is TRBV29-1, with TRBD1 identical over 7 bases. The germline V gene has CDR1 SQVTM and CDR2 ANQGSEA. The CDR3 consists of 12 residues. The CDR3 nucleotides read TGCAGTGTCGAGACAGGGAGCGCGGAAGCTTTCTTT. Amino acid sequence: CSVETGSAEAFF.

To note about this clonotype: One end of the junction varies from germline; a read error may be responsible. The rearrangement joins TRBV6-1 to TRBJ2-3, with D perhaps TRBD1 (5 bases). There are 14 residues in the CDR3. Per the germline V gene, CDR1 is MNHNS and CDR2 is SASEGT. As DNA, the CDR3 is TGTACCAGCAGTGTTGTGTGGTTTACAGGTACGCAGTATTTT. It yields the protein CTSSVVWFTGTQYF.

This clonotype came up a few times. This may arise from a read error, as a much more abundant clone is one base away. The CDR3 carries no conserved terminal phenylalanine or tryptophan, so it likely arises from a read error. V and J are TRBV19 and TRBJ1-5; D remains ambiguous. The CDR3 is 14 residues long. V was trimmed by 5 bases and J by 4 bases, leaving 12 bases between them. Germline CDR1 is LNHDA and CDR2 is SQIVND (reference sequence). CDR3 DNA sequence: TGTGCCAGTAGTTATCCGGGAAATAATCAGCCCCAGCATCTT. This translates into CASSYPGNNQPQHL.

Comments on this clonotype: Because the CDR3 is missing its conserved closing phenylalanine or tryptophan, this is likely a read error. The chain recombines TRBV29-1 with TRBJ1-2; D is ambiguous. The V gene lost 4 bases and the J gene lost 8 bases, with 14 bases spanning the gap. The CDR3 runs to 12 residues. CDR1 and CDR2 from the germline V gene are SQVTM and ANQGSEA. Written as DNA, the CDR3 is TGCAGCGTTGTACCTTGGGTTGGCGGCTACACCATC. It yields the protein CSVVPWVGGYTI.

About this clonotype: The junction departs from the called germline gene at one end, perhaps through a read error. The rearrangement uses TRBV11-1 and TRBJ2-2, with TRBD2 matching over 7 bases. Germline CDR1 reads SGHAT; CDR2 reads FQDESV (reference sequence). The CDR3 length is 16 residues. As DNA, the CDR3 is TGTGCCAGTAGCAGGGTTAGGGCGGGAGTGTCCGGGAAGCTGTTTTTT. Its translation: CASSRVRAGVSGKLFF.

The gene calls are TRBV6-5 and TRBJ2-2; D remains ambiguous. This CDR3 spans 15 amino acids. The V gene lost 5 bases and the J gene lost 4 bases, with 14 bases spanning the gap. The germline CDR1 and CDR2 sequences are MNHEY and SVGAGI. The CDR3 reads CASSPRITFTGELFF. In DNA, the CDR3 is TGTGCCAGCAGTCCGCGGATTACGTTCACCGGGGAGCTGTTTTTT.

The chain is built from TRBV28 and TRBJ1-5, with unresolved D. Trimming took 10 bases from V and 10 from J, leaving 20 bases between them. CDR3 length: 13 amino acids. CDR1 and CDR2 (germline): MDHEN, SYDVKM. DNA of the CDR3: TGTGCCACCAGGTGTGGCTCGAATGGTCCCCAGCATTTT. The encoded protein is CATRCGSNGPQHF.

About this clonotype: This CDR3 fails to terminate in the conserved phenylalanine or tryptophan, so it likely reflects a read error. The chain links TRBV11-1 to TRBJ1-1, with D possibly matching TRBD1 (5 bases). CDR1 is SGHAT, CDR2 FQDESV, per germline (reference sequence). This CDR3 is built from 14 residues. This chain's CDR3 is CASSFWQGYTEAFS. The DNA for the CDR3 is TGTGCTAGCAGCTTCTGGCAGGGCTACACTGAAGCTTTCTCT.

Concerning this clonotype itself: A read error may account for a junction end that differs from germline. The rearrangement links TRBV5-1 to TRBJ2-1, with D possibly TRBD2 on 5 matching bases. Germline CDR1 and CDR2: SGHRS and YFSETQ. The CDR3 loop spans 13 amino acids. DNA of the CDR3: TGCGCAAGCAGCATCGACCGGCGGGCTGAGCAGTTCTTC. Protein product: CASSIDRRAEQFF.

The V and J genes are TRBV21-1 and TRBJ2-1; TRBD2 is taken as the D call from the table, unchecked against the DNA. TRBV21-1 is an annotated pseudogene. The CDR3 loop spans 15 amino acids. The CDR3 sequence is CASGRGGLAGHGQFF. CDR3 coding DNA: TGTGCCAGCGGAAGGGGAGGGCTAGCGGGCCATGGGCAGTTCTTC.

A word on this clonotype: Germline and junction disagree at one end, which may indicate a read error. V is TRBV7-8 and J is TRBJ1-2; possibly TRBD1 for D (6 bases). The CDR3 is 16 residues long. Looked up from germline, CDR1 is SGHVS and CDR2 is FQNEAQ. CDR3 bases: TGTGCGAGCAGCTTAGGGCGGGGGCTAGCTAACTATGGCTACACCTTC. Protein product: CASSLGRGLANYGYTF.

This chain connects TRBV10-3 to TRBJ2-1; D is unresolved. The germline V gene has CDR1 ENHRY and CDR2 SYGVKD. This CDR3 is built from 14 residues. The V end was cut by 7 bases, the J end by 8 bases, with 18 bases between. The CDR3 loop reads CAINPSATRDEQFF. CDR3 in DNA: TGTGCCATCAATCCCTCGGCGACTCGGGATGAGCAGTTCTTC.

Details on this clonotype: Relative to the germline gene, one junction end is altered; a read error may explain this. The rearrangement uses TRBV7-8 and TRBJ2-7; 12 bases map to TRBD2. Per the germline V gene, CDR1 is SGHVS and CDR2 is FQNEAQ. The CDR3 has 15 amino acids. In nucleotides, the CDR3 is TGTACCAGCAGCCAAACTAGCGGGAGGCCCTACGAGCAGTACTTC. Translation gives CTSSQTSGRPYEQYF.

About this clonotype: Germline and junction disagree at one end, which may indicate a read error. V and J are TRBV30 and TRBJ2-1; 14 bases map to TRBD2. Germline V gene data show CDR1 as GTSNPN and CDR2 as SVGIG (reference sequence). The length of the CDR3 is 16 residues. The CDR3 sequence: CAWRRGGTSGRNEHFF. CDR3 nucleotide sequence: TGTGCCTGGAGGCGAGGGGGGACTAGCGGGAGAAATGAGCACTTCTTC.